This TCR beta chain was captured by sequencing in a study of blood T cell repertoires in COVID-19. Study information: Samples of COVID-19 (acute and convalescent) were obtained from the United States, Italy and Spain.

Study processing details: Using reference gene primer amplification, nucleated cell counts were estimated. Using immunoSEQ multiplex PCR, the repertoire was profiled, and TCRdb retains in-frame clones only, with some absent. Clone size and the V and J calls come from that table; the DNA yielded D and trimming. The sample comprises about 270,000 clones, around 87% of which are singletons, and 2% to 2.5% rests with the top ten. This CDR3 has 17 amino acids. V gave up 0 bases and J gave up 6 bases, with 15 bases separating them. Germline V gene data show CDR1 as MNHEY and CDR2 as SMNVEV (reference sequence).

The receptor was isolated from a woman in her fifties or sixties with acute or convalescent COVID-19. V is TRBV27 and J is TRBJ1-6; possibly TRBD1 for D (5 bases). Sequencing used peripheral blood. The CDR3 loop is CASSLSFGWGVNSPLHF. The DNA of the CDR3 is TGTGCCAGCAGTTTATCGTTCGGGTGGGGGGTTAATTCACCCCTCCACTTT.